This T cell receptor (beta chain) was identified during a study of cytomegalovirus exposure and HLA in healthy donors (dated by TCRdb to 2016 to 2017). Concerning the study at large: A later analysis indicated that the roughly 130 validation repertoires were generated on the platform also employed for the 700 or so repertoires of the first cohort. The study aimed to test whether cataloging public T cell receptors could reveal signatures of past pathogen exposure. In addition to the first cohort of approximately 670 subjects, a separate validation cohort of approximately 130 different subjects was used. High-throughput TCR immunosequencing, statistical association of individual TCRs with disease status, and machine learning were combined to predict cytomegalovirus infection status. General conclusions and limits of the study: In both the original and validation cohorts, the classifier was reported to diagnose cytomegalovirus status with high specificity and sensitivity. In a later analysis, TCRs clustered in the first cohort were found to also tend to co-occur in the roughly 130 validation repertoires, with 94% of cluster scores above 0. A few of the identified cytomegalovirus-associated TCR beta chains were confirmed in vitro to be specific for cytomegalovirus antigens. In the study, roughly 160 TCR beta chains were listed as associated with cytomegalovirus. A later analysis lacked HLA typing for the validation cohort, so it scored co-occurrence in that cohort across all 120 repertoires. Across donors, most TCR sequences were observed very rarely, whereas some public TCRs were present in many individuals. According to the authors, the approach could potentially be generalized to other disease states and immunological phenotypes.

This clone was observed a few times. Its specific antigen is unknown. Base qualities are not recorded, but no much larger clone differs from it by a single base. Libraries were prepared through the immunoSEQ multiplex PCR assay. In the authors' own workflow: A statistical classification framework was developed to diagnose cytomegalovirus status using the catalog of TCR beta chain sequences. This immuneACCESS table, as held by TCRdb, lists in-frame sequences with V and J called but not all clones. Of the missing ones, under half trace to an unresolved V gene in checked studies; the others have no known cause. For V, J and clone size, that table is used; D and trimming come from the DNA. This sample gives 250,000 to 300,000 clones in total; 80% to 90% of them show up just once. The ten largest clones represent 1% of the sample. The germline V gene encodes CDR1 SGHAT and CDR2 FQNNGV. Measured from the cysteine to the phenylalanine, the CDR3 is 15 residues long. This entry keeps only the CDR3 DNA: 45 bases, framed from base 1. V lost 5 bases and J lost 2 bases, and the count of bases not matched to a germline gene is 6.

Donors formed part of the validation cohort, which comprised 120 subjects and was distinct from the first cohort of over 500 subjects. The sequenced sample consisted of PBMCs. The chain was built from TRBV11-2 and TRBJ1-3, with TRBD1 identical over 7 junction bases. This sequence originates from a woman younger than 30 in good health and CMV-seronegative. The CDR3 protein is CASSARGSPGNTIYF. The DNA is TGTGCCAGCAGCGCCAGGGGGAGTCCTGGAAACACCATATATTTT.